This is a list of T cell receptor beta chains from one sample in a study of identical twins. TCRdb called the 5' RACE reads again in MiXCR, with one record for every CDR3 protein. In the table there are about 520,000 distinct CDR3 sequences, less than 25% of which are singletons. These records were also assigned to another study, of T cells expressing NK-cell markers.

Sequencing was done on a sample of CD4+ T cells sorted from blood. These receptors all stem from a woman aged 18-29 years in good health. Both conserved end residues are part of each CDR3. The order of the fields is V gene, D gene, clone size, J gene, CDR3 protein, CDR3 DNA. D genes are given only for firm matches. Rows give clone size only sometimes, using once, few, many, or a class for an expanded clone.

TRBV15	-	few	TRBJ2-6	CATGLSGANVLTF	TGTGCCACGGGACTCTCTGGGGCCAACGTCCTGACTTTC
TRBV9	-	few	TRBJ2-5	CASSVHIGETQYF	TGTGCCAGCAGCGTTCATATAGGAGAGACCCAGTACTTC
TRBV20-1	-	few	TRBJ2-1	CSADSSREQFF	TGCAGTGCTGACAGTTCCAGGGAGCAGTTCTTC
TRBV5-1	-	few	TRBJ1-3	CASSITSSGNTIYF	TGCGCCAGCAGCATTACATCCTCTGGAAACACCATATATTTT
TRBV7-2	-	-	TRBJ2-3	CASSYMSGFQSDTQYF	TGTGCCAGCAGCTATATGAGCGGTTTCCAGTCGGATACGCAGTATTTT
TRBV7-6	-	many	TRBJ2-7	CASSLNRDYEQYF	TGTGCCAGCAGCTTAAACAGGGACTACGAGCAGTACTTC
TRBV6-5	-	-	TRBJ1-6	CASSYSFRNSPLHF	TGTGCCAGCAGTTACTCGTTCCGAAATTCACCCCTCCACTTT
TRBV27	TRBD1	few	TRBJ1-5	CASSQRQGVDLPQHF	TGTGCCAGCAGTCAACGACAGGGAGTGGATCTACCCCAGCATTTT
TRBV5-1	-	-	TRBJ2-7	CASSLLGRGEQYF	TGCGCCAGCAGCTTGCTAGGTCGGGGCGAGCAGTACTTC
TRBV14	-	few	TRBJ2-5	CASSQRGARVMETQYF	TGTGCCAGCAGCCAAAGAGGGGCCAGGGTGATGGAGACCCAGTACTTC
TRBV10-3	TRBD1	-	TRBJ2-3	CAISGGRGHTDTQYF	TGTGCCATCAGTGGGGGCAGGGGGCATACAGATACGCAGTATTTT
TRBV6-1	TRBD1	-	TRBJ2-7	CASSEPGQSSYEQYF	TGTGCCAGCAGTGAACCGGGACAGAGCTCCTACGAGCAGTACTTC
TRBV9	-	-	TRBJ2-1	CASSRTRGDEQFF	TGTGCCAGCAGCAGGACAAGGGGTGATGAGCAGTTCTTC
TRBV9	-	-	TRBJ1-2	CASSVGRGSNYGYTF	TGTGCCAGCAGCGTAGGGAGGGGCAGTAACTATGGCTACACCTTC
TRBV7-3	-	few	TRBJ2-3	CASSLELAFTDTQYF	TGTGCCAGCAGCTTAGAACTAGCTTTCACAGATACGCAGTATTTT
TRBV7-2	TRBD1	many	TRBJ1-2	CASSPWTGNYGYTF	TGTGCCAGCAGCCCATGGACAGGGAACTATGGCTACACCTTC
TRBV12-3/TRBV12-4	-	many	TRBJ2-5	CASSFGPETQYF	TGTGCCAGCAGTTTCGGACCAGAGACCCAGTACTTC
TRBV6-6	-	-	TRBJ1-2	CASTGALGYGYTF	TGTGCCAGCACCGGCGCGCTCGGCTATGGCTACACCTTC
TRBV9	-	few	TRBJ1-2	CASSVIGNQHYGYTF	TGTGCCAGCAGCGTAATCGGGAATCAGCACTATGGCTACACCTTC
TRBV5-6	-	-	TRBJ2-5	CASSLLVRTAKGETQYF	TGTGCCAGCAGCTTGTTAGTACGGACCGCGAAGGGGGAGACCCAGTACTTC
TRBV20-1	-	-	TRBJ2-7	CSARGRGLYEQYF	TGCAGTGCTAGAGGGCGGGGGCTCTACGAGCAGTACTTC
TRBV6-1	TRBD2	few	TRBJ2-1	CASRSHSSGRIDEQFF	TGTGCCAGCAGATCCCACTCTAGCGGGAGGATCGATGAGCAGTTCTTC
TRBV25-1	-	-	TRBJ1-2	CASSDGALDYGYTF	TGTGCCAGCAGTGATGGAGCTTTGGACTATGGCTACACCTTC
TRBV7-2	-	few	TRBJ2-1	CASSLLRENNEQFF	TGTGCCAGCAGCTTATTAAGGGAAAACAATGAGCAGTTCTTC
TRBV12-5	-	few	TRBJ2-5	CASGSHGVPETQYF	TGTGCTAGTGGTTCCCATGGAGTGCCAGAGACCCAGTACTTC
TRBV10-1	TRBD2	few	TRBJ2-2	CASSGGTTTGELFF	TGCGCCAGCAGTGGCGGGACTACTACCGGGGAGCTGTTTTTT
TRBV5-1	-	-	TRBJ2-2	CASVLGDRDTGELFF	TGCGCCAGCGTATTGGGGGACCGAGACACCGGGGAGCTGTTTTTT
TRBV25-1	TRBD2	-	TRBJ2-7	CASSEWTSGNSYEQYF	TGTGCCAGCAGTGAATGGACTAGCGGGAATTCCTACGAGCAGTACTTC
TRBV18	TRBD1	-	TRBJ2-7	CASSPGTVLLNEQYF	TGTGCCAGCTCACCCGGGACAGTTTTGTTGAACGAGCAGTACTTC
TRBV20-1	-	few	TRBJ2-7	CSAVKGISEQYF	TGCAGTGCTGTTAAAGGAATTAGCGAGCAGTACTTC
TRBV4-3	TRBD2	many	TRBJ2-1	CASSQASGNYNEQFF	TGCGCCAGCAGCCAAGCTAGCGGGAACTACAATGAGCAGTTCTTC
TRBV20-1	-	few	TRBJ1-3	CSASSDSGNTIYF	TGCAGTGCTAGTTCAGACTCTGGAAACACCATATATTTT
TRBV20-1	-	few	TRBJ2-7	CSAGGSGIKYYEQYF	TGCAGTGCCGGCGGCTCGGGGATCAAGTATTACGAGCAGTACTTC
TRBV10-3	TRBD2	-	TRBJ2-3	CAISETTSGRAYDTQYF	TGTGCCATCAGTGAGACTACTAGCGGGAGGGCCTATGATACGCAGTATTTT
TRBV5-1	-	many	TRBJ2-1	CASSSGTGNEQFF	TGCGCCAGCAGCTCCGGGACGGGTAATGAGCAGTTCTTC
TRBV20-1	-	few	TRBJ1-2	CSARDAGHYGYTF	TGCAGTGCTAGAGATGCAGGCCACTATGGCTACACCTTC
TRBV5-6	TRBD1	few	TRBJ2-7	CASSPRGTAAYYEQYF	TGTGCCAGCAGCCCGAGAGGGACAGCTGCATACTACGAGCAGTACTTC
TRBV6-5	TRBD2	-	TRBJ2-1	CASSYASGISYNEQFF	TGTGCCAGCAGTTACGCTAGCGGCATCTCCTACAATGAGCAGTTCTTC
TRBV7-2	TRBD2	-	TRBJ2-5	CASSTPRTSGGQETQYF	TGTGCCAGCAGCACGCCTAGGACTAGCGGGGGGCAAGAGACCCAGTACTTC
TRBV4-3	-	-	TRBJ2-4	CASSPRDRTKNIQYF	TGCGCCAGCAGCCCCAGAGACAGGACCAAAAACATTCAGTACTTC
TRBV20-1	TRBD2	many	TRBJ2-5	CSAMGVGGNSQYF	TGCAGTGCTATGGGTGTGGGGGGGAACTCCCAGTACTTC